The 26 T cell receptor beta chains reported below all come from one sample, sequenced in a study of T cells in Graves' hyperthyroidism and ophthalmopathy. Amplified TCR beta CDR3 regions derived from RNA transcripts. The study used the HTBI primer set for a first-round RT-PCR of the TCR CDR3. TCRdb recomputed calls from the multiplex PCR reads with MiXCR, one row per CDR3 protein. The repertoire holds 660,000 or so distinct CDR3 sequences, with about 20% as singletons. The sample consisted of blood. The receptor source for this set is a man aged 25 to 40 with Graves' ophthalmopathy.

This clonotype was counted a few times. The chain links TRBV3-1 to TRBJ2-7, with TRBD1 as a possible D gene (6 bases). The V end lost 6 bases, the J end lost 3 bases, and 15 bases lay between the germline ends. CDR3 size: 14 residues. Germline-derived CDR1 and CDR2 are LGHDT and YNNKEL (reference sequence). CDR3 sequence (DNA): TGTGCCAGCAGTGCGCGACAGGACCACTACGAGCAGTACTTC. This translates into CASSARQDHYEQYF.

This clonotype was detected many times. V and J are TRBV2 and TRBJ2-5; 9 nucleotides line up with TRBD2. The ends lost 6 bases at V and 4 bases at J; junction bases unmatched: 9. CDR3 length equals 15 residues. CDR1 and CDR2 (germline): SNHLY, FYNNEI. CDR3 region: CASRGSGGAGETQYF. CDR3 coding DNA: TGTGCCAGCAGGGGTAGCGGGGGAGCCGGAGAGACCCAGTACTTC. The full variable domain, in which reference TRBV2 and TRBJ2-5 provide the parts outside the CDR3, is EPEVTQTPSHQVTQMGQEVILRCVPISNHLYFYWYRQILGQKVEFLVSFYNNEISEKSEIFDDQFSVERPDGSNFTLKIRSTKLEDSAMYFCASRGSGGAGETQYFGPGTRLLVL.

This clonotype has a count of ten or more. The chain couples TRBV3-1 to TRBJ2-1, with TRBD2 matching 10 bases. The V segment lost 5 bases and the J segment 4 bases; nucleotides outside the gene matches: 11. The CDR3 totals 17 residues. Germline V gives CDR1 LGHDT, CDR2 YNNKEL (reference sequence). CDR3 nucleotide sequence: TGTGCCAGCAGCGGTTCCTCCGGGACTAGCGCATACAATGAGCAGTTCTTC. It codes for CASSGSSGTSAYNEQFF.

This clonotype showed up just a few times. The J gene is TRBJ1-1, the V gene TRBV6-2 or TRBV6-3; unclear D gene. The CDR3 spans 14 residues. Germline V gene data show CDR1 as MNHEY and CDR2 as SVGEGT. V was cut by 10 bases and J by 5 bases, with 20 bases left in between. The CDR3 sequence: CATSQSRGRTEAFF. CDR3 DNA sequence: TGTGCCACCTCCCAGTCTCGAGGGAGAACTGAAGCTTTCTTT.

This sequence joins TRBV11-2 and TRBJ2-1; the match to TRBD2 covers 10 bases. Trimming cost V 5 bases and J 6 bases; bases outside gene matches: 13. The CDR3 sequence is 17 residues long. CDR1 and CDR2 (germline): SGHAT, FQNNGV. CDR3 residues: CASSPIITAGGRNEQFF. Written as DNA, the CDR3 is TGTGCCAGCAGCCCAATTATTACAGCGGGGGGGCGCAATGAGCAGTTCTTC.

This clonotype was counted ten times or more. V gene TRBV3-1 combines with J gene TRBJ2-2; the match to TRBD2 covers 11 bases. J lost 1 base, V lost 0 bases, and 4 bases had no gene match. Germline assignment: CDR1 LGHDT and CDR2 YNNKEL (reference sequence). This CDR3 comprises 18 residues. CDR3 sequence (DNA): TGTGCCAGCAGCCAAGACCTTCTAGCGGGAGGGAACACCGGGGAGCTGTTTTTT. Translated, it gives CASSQDLLAGGNTGELFF.

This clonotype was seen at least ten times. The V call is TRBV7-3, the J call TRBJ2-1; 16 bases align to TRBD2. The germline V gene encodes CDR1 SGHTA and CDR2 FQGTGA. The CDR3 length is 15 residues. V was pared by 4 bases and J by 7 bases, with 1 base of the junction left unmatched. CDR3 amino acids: CASSSGLAGGNEQFF. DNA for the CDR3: TGTGCCAGCAGCTCGGGACTAGCGGGGGGGAATGAGCAGTTCTTC.

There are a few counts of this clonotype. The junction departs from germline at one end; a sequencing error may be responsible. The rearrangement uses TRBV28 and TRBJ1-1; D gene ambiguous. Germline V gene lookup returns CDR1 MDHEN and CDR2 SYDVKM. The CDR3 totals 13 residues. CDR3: CASSLPTPTKAFF. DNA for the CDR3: TGTGCCAGCAGTCTACCCACCCCCACTAAAGCTTTCTTT.

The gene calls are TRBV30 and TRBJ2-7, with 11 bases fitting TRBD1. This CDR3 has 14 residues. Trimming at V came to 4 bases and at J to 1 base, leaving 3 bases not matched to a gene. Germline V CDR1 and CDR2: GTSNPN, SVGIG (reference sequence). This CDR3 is CAWNRDRGSYEQYF. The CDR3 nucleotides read TGTGCCTGGAACCGGGACAGGGGGTCCTACGAGCAGTACTTC.

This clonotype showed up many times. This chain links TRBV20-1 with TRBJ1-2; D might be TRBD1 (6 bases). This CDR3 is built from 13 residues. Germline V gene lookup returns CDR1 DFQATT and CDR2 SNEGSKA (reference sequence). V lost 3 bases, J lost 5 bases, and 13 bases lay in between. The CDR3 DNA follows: TGCAGTGCTAGCCCCGGGGGCCCGTATGGCTACACCTTC. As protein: CSASPGGPYGYTF.

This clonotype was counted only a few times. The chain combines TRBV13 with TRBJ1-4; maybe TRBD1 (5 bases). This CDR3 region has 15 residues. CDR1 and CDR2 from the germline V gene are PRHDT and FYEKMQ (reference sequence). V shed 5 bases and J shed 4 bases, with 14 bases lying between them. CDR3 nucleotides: TGTGCCAGCAGCCGCAGGGAGTGGAATAATGAAAAACTGTTTTTT. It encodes CASSRREWNNEKLFF.

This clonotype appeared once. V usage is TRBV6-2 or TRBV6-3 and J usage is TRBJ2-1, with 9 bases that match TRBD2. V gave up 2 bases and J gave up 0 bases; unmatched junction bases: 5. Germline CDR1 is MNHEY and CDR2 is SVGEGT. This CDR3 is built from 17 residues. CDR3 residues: CASSYGGRGSSYNEQFF. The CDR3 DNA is TGTGCCAGCAGTTACGGCGGGAGGGGGAGCTCCTACAATGAGCAGTTCTTC.

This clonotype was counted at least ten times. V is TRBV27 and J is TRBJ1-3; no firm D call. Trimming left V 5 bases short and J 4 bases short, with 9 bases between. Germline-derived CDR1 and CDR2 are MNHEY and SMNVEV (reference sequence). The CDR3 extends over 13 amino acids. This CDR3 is CASSIALGNTIYF. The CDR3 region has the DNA TGTGCCAGCAGTATCGCCCTCGGAAACACCATATATTTT.

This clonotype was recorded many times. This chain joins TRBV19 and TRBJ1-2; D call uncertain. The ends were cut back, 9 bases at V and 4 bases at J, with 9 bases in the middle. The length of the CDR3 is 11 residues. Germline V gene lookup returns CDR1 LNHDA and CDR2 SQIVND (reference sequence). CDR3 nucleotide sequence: TGTGCCAGCTCTTACGTCTATGGCTACACCTTC. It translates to CASSYVYGYTF.

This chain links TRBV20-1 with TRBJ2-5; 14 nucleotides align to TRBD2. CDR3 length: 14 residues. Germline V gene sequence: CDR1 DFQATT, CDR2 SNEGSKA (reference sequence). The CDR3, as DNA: TGCAGCAGACTAGCGGGAGGGCCCCAAGAGACCCAGTACTTC. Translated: CSRLAGGPQETQYF.

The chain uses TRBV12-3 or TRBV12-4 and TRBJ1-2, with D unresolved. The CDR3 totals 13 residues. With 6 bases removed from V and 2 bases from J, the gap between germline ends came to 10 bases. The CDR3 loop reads CASSAGSNYGYTF. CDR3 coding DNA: TGTGCCAGCAGCGCGGGCAGCAACTATGGCTACACCTTC.

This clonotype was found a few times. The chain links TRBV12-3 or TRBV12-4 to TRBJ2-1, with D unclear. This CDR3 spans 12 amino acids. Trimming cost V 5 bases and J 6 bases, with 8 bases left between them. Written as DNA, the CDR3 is TGTGCCAGCAGTATAAACAGCAATGAGCAGTTCTTC. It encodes CASSINSNEQFF.

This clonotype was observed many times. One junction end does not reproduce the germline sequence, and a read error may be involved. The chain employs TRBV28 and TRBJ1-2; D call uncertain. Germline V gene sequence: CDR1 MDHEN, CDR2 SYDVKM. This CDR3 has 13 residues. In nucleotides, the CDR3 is TGTGCCAGCAGTATCGGGCCTAAATATGGCTACACCTTC. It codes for CASSIGPKYGYTF.

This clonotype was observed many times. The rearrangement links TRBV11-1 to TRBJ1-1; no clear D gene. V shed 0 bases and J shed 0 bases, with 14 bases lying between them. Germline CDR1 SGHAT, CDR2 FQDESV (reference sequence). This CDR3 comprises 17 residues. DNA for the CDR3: TGTGCCAGCAGCTTAGCCCTCCAGGACCTAATGAACACTGAAGCTTTCTTT. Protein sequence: CASSLALQDLMNTEAFF.

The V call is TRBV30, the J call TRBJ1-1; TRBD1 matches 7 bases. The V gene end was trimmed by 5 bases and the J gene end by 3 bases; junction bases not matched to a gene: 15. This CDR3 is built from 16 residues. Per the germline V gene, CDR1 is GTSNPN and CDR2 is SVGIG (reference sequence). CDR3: CAWGLGQVNWDTEAFF. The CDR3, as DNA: TGTGCCTGGGGCCTAGGACAGGTCAATTGGGACACTGAAGCTTTCTTT.

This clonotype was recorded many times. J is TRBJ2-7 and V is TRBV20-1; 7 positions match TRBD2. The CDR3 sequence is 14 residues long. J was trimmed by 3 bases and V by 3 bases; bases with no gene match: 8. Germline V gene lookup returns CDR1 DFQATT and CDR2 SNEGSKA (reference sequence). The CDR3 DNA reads TGCAGTGCTAGTGGCGGGGGTGCGTACTACGAGCAGTACTTC. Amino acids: CSASGGGAYYEQYF.

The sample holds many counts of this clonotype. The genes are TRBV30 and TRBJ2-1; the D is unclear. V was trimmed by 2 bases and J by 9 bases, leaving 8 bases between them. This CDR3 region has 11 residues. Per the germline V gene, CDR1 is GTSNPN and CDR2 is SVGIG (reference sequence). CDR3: CAWSFDIEQFF. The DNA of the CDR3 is TGTGCCTGGAGTTTCGATATTGAGCAGTTCTTC.

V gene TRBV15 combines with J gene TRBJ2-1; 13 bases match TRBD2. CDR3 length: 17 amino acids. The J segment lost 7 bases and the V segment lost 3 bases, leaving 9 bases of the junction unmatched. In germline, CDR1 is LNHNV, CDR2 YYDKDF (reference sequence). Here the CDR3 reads CATSRAGTSGELNEQFF. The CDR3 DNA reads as TGTGCCACCAGCAGGGCCGGGACTAGCGGGGAGTTAAATGAGCAGTTCTTC.

CDR3 sequence reads: CASSETGILTDTQYF. CDR3 nucleotide sequence: TGTGCCAGCAGCGAGACCGGGATCCTCACAGATACGCAGTATTTT. This sequence joins TRBV28 and TRBJ2-3; a possible D gene is TRBD2 (5 bases). Germline loops: CDR1 MDHEN, CDR2 SYDVKM. The CDR3 loop spans 15 amino acids. Trimming pared 6 bases from V and 2 bases from J, leaving 15 bases between.

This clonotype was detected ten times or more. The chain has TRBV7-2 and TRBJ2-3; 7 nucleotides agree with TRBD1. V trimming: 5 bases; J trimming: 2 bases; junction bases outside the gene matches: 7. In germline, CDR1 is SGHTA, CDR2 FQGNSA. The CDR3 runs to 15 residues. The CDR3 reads CASSRDRDYTDTQYF. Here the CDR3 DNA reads TGTGCCAGCAGCCGCGACAGGGATTACACAGATACGCAGTATTTT.

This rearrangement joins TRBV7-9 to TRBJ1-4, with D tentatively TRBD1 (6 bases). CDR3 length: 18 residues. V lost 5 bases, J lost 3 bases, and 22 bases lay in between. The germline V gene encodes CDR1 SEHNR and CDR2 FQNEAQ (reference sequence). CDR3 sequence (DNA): TGTGCCAGCAGCGTCCGGACAGCACACGTGCAAGCTAATGAAAAACTGTTTTTT. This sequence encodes CASSVRTAHVQANEKLFF.